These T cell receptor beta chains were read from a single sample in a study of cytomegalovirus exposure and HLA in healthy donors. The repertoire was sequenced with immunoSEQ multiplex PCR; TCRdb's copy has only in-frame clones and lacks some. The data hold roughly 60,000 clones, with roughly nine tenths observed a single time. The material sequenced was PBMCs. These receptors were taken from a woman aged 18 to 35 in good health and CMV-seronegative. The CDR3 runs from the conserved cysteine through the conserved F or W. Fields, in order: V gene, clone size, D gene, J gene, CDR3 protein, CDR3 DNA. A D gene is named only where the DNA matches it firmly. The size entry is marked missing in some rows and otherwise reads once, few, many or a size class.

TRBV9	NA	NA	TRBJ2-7	CASGRDNSYEQYF	TGTGCCAGCGGTCGGGACAACTCCTACGAGCAGTACTTC
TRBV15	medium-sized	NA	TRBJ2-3	CATSRDRPGDTQYF	TGTGCCACCAGCAGAGATCGTCCGGGTGATACGCAGTATTTT
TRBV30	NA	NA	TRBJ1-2	CAWKALGTGNNYGYTF	TGTGCCTGGAAAGCGTTGGGTACAGGGAATAACTATGGCTACACCTTC
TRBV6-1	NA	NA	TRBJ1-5	CASSLQDSNQPQHF	TGTGCCAGCAGTCTACAGGACAGCAATCAGCCCCAGCATTTT
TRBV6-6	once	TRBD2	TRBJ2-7	CASSFGLAGETYEQYF	TGTGCCAGCAGTTTCGGACTAGCGGGTGAAACCTACGAGCAGTACTTC
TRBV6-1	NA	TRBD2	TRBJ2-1	CASSGLAGGPDEQFF	TGTGCCAGCAGTGGACTAGCGGGGGGGCCAGATGAGCAGTTCTTC
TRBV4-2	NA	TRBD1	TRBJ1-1	CASSRSAGGPEAFF	TGTGCCAGCAGCCGGTCGGCAGGGGGCCCTGAAGCTTTCTTT
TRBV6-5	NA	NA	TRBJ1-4	CASSYGHSTNEKLFF	TGTGCCAGCAGTTACGGCCATTCAACTAATGAAAAACTGTTTTTT
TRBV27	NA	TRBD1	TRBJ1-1	CASRIRTGSTEAFF	TGTGCCAGCAGGATCCGGACAGGGAGCACTGAAGCTTTCTTT
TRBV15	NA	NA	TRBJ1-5	CATSSRGSNQPQHF	TGTGCCACCAGCAGTAGGGGTAGCAATCAGCCCCAGCATTTT
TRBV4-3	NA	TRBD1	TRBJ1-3	CASSQGLPGQGAIPGNTIYF	TGCGCCAGCAGCCAAGGCCTTCCGGGACAGGGGGCCATCCCGGGAAACACCATATATTTT
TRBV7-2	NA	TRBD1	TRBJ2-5	CASSNTDRKETQYF	TGTGCCAGCAGCAATACGGACAGGAAAGAGACCCAGTACTTC
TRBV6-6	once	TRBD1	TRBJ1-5	CASILRTGGGEPQHF	TGTGCCAGCATCCTGCGGACAGGTGGGGGTGAGCCCCAGCATTTT
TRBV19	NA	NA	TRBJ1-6	CASKDRQNSPLHF	TGTGCCAGTAAGGACAGACAAAATTCACCCCTCCACTTT
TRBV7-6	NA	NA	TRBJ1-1	CASSLGLDTEAFF	TGTGCCAGCAGCTTGGGGCTGGACACTGAAGCTTTCTTT
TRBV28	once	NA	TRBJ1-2	CASSSGGANHYGYTF	TGTGCCAGCAGTAGCGGGGGGGCCAACCACTATGGCTACACCTTC
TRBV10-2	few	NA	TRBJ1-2	CASRDYFDGYTF	TGCGCCAGCAGGGACTACTTTGATGGCTACACCTTC
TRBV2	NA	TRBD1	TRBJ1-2	CAGDREGYGYTF	TGTGCCGGGGACAGGGAGGGCTATGGCTACACCTTC
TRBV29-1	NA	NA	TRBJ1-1	CSVEVLDSDTEAFF	TGCAGCGTTGAAGTCCTTGATTCGGACACTGAAGCTTTCTTT
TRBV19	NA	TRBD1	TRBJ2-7	CASSKNPGQEIQYEQYF	TGTGCCAGTAGTAAAAACCCGGGACAGGAAATACAATACGAGCAGTACTTC
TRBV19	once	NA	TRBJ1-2	CASSARGGSYGYTF	TGTGCCAGTAGTGCGCGCGGGGGATCCTATGGCTACACCTTC
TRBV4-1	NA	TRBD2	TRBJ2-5	CASSSSSGVEETQYF	TGCGCCAGCAGCTCCAGTAGCGGGGTCGAAGAGACCCAGTACTTC
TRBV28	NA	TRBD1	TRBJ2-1	CASSLTGTGQNEQFF	TGTGCCAGCAGTTTAACGGGGACAGGACAAAATGAGCAGTTCTTC
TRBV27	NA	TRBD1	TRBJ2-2	CASSSDRGQLTGELFF	TGTGCCAGCAGTTCAGACAGGGGGCAACTGACCGGGGAGCTGTTTTTT
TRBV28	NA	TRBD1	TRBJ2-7	CASSGGWTGNPYEQYF	TGTGCCAGCAGTGGAGGGTGGACAGGGAATCCCTACGAGCAGTACTTC
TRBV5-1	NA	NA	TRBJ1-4	CASSLAPGKTTNEKLFF	TGCGCCAGCAGCTTGGCCCCGGGGAAAACAACTAATGAAAAACTGTTTTTT
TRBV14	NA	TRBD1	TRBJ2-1	CASSPRRQGAYNEQFF	TGTGCCAGCAGCCCCCGGAGACAGGGGGCCTACAATGAGCAGTTCTTC
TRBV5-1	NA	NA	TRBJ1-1	CASSHYMTGYTEAFF	TGCGCCAGCAGTCATTATATGACAGGATACACTGAAGCTTTCTTT
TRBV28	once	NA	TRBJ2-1	CASSLPGSEQFF	TGTGCCAGCAGTTTGCCCGGGAGTGAGCAGTTCTTC
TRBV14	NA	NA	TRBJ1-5	CASRTPLGARYNQPQHF	TGTGCCAGCAGGACTCCCCTGGGGGCACGGTACAATCAGCCCCAGCATTTT
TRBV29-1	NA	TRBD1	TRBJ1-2	CSVLTGGVGYTF	TGCAGCGTTCTCACAGGGGGGGTTGGCTACACCTTC
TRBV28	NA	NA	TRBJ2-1	CASTTTLDEQFF	TGTGCCAGCACCACTACCCTCGATGAGCAGTTCTTC
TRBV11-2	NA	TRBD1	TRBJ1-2	CASSLGQGFPSGYTF	TGTGCCAGCAGCCTGGGACAGGGGTTCCCGAGTGGCTACACCTTC
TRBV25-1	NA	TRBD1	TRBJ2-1	CASSEQGAYNEQFF	TGTGCCAGCAGTGAACAGGGGGCCTACAATGAGCAGTTCTTC
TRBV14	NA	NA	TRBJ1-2	CASSPGLYGYTF	TGTGCCAGCAGCCCGGGACTCTATGGCTACACCTTC
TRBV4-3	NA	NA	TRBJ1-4	CASSQDLSVQGEKLFF	TGCGCCAGCAGCCAAGATCTTTCGGTACAGGGTGAAAAACTGTTTTTT
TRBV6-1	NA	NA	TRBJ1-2	CASIPDRGGYGYTF	TGTGCCAGCATTCCGGATCGGGGGGGCTATGGCTACACCTTC
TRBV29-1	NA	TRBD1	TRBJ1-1	CSVDEQGQTEAFF	TGCAGCGTTGATGAACAGGGACAGACTGAAGCTTTCTTT
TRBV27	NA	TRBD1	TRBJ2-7	CASSFDRGEQYF	TGTGCCAGCAGTTTCGACAGGGGCGAGCAGTACTTC
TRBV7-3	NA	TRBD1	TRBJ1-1	CASSRDRNTEAFF	TGTGCCAGCAGCCGGGACAGGAACACTGAAGCTTTCTTT
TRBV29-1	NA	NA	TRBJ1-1	CSVDRGLNTEAFF	TGCAGCGTTGACAGGGGTCTTAACACTGAAGCTTTCTTT